This TCR beta chain was documented in a study of cytomegalovirus exposure and HLA in healthy donors. Study overall: Prior work identified 120 million or so unique TCR beta sequences in roughly 180 million T cells.

The J segment lost 8 bases and the V segment lost 2 bases, leaving 9 bases of the junction unmatched. The germline gives CDR1 MNHEY, CDR2 SVGAGI. There are 16 residues in the CDR3. Study-wide findings and caveats: With further analysis later on, most CMV-associated TCR beta chains appeared HLA-restricted.

The PCR made use of 60 Vbeta and 13 Jbeta primers. Only in-frame clones appear in the TCRdb table, and some are missing; sequencing was by immunoSEQ multiplex PCR. The sample consists of roughly 230,000 clones, about 90% of them appearing once. Worth noting for this clone: Its antigen is not identified.

Sequencing was performed on PBMCs. This sequence originates from a girl aged 2-10 years in good health and CMV-seronegative. The chain uses TRBV6-5 and TRBJ2-1, with 10 bases identical to TRBD2. CDR3 bases: TGTGCCAGCAGTTACGACTTAGCTAGCGGGAGTCATGAGCAGTTCTTC. As protein: CASSYDLASGSHEQFF.